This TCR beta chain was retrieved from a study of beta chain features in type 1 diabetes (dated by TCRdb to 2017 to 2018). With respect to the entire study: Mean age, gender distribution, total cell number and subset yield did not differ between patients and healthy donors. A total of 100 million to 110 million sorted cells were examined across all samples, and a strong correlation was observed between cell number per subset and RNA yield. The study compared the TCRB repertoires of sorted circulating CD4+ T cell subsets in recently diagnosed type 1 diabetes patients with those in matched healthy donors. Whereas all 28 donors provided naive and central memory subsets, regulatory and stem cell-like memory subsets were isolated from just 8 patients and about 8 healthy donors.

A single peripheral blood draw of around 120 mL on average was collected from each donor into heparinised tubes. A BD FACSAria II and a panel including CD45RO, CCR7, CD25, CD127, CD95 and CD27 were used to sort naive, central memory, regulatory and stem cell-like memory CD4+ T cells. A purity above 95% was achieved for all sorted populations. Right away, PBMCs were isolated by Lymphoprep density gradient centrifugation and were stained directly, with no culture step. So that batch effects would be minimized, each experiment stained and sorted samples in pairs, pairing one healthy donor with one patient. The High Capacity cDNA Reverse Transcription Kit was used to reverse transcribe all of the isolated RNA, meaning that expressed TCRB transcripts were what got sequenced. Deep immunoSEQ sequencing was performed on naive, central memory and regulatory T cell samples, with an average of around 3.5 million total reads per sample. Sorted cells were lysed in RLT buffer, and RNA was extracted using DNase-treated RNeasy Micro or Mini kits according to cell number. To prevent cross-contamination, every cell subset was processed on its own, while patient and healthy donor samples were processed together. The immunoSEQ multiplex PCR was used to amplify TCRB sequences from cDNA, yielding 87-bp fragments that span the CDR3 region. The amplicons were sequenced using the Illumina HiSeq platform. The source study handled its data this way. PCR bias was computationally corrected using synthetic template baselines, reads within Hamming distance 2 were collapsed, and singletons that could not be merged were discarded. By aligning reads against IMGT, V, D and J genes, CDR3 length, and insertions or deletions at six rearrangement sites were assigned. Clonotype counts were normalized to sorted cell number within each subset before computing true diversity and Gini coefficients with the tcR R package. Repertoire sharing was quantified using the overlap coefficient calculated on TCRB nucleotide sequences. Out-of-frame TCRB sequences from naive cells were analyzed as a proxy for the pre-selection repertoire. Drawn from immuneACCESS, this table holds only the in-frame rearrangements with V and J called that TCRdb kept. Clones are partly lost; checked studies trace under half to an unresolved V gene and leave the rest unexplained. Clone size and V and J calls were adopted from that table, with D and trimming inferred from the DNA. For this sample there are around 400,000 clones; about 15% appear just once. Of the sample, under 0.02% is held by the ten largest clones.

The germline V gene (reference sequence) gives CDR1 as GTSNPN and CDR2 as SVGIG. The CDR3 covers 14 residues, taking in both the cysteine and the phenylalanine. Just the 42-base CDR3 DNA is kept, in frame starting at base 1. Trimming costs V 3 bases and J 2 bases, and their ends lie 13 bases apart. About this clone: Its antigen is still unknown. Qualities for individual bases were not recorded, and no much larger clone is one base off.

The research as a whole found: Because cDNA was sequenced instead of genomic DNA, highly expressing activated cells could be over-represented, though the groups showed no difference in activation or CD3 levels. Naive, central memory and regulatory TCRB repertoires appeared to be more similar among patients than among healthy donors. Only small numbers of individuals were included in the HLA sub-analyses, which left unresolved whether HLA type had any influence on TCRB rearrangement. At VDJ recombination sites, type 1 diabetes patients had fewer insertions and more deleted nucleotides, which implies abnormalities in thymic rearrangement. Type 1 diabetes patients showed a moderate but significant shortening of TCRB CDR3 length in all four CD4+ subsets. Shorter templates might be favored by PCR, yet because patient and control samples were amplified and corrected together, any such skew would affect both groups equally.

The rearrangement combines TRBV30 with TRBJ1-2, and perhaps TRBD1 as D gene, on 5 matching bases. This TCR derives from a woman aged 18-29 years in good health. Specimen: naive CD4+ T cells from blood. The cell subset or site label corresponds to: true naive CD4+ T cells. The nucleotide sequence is TGTGCCTGGAGGGGCCGGGGGACCAACTATGGCTACACCTTC. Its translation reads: CAWRGRGTNYGYTF.